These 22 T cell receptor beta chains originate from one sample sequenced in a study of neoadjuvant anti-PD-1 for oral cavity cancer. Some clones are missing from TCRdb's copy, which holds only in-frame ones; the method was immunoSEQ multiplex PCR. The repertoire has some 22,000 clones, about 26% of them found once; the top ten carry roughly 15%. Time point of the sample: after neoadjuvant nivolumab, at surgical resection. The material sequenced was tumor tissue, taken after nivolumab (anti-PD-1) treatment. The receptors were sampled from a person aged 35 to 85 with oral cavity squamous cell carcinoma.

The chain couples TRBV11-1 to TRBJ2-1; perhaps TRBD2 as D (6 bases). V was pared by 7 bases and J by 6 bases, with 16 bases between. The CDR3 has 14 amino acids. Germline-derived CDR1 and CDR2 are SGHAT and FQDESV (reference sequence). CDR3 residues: CASIAGLEGNEQFF. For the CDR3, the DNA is TGTGCCAGCATCGCGGGACTTGAGGGCAATGAGCAGTTCTTC.

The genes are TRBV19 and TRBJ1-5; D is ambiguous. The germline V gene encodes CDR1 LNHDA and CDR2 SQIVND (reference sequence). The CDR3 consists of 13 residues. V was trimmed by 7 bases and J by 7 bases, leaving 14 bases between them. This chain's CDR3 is CASNAVIEQPQHF. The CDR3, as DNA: TGTGCCAGTAACGCAGTTATAGAACAGCCCCAGCATTTT.

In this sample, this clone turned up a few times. In nucleotides, the CDR3 is TGTGCCAGCAGCCAAGATTTAGGGGGGGCAGATACGCAGTATTTT. Translation gives CASSQDLGGADTQYF. The gene calls are TRBV4-2 and TRBJ2-3; D possibly corresponds to TRBD2 (7 bases). CDR3 length: 15 residues. In germline, CDR1 is LGHNA, CDR2 YNFKEQ. The V end was cut by 0 bases, the J end by 4 bases, with 11 bases between.

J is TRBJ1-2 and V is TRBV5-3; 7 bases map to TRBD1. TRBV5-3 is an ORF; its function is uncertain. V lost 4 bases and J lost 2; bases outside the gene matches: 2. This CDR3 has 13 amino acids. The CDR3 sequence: CARSEGQNYGYTF. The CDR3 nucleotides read TGTGCCAGAAGCGAGGGACAGAACTATGGCTACACCTTC.

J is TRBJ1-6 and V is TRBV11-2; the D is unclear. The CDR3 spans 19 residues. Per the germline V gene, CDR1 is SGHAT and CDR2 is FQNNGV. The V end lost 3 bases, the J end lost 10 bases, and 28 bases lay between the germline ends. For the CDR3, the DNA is TGTGCCAGCAGCTTTGCCTCAATTGGTGTGGAGGGCGGTGGATCACCCCTCCACTTT. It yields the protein CASSFASIGVEGGGSPLHF.

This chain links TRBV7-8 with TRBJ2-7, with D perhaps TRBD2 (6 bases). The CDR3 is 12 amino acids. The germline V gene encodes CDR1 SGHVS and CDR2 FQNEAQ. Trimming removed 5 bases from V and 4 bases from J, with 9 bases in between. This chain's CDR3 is CASSPGRYEQYF. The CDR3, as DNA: TGTGCCAGCAGCCCGGGGAGGTACGAGCAGTACTTC.

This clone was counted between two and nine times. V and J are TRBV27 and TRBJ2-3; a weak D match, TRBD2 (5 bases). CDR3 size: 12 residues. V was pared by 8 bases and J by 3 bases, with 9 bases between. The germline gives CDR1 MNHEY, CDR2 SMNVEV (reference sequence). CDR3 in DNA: TGTGCCAGCGGCCGAGGGACAGATACGCAGTATTTT. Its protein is CASGRGTDTQYF.

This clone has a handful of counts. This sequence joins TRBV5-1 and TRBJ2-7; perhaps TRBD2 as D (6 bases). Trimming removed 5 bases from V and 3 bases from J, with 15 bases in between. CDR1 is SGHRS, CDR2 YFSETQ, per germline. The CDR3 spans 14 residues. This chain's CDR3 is CASRGRDGDYEQYF. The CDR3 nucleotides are TGCGCCAGCAGAGGGCGGGACGGGGACTACGAGCAGTACTTC.

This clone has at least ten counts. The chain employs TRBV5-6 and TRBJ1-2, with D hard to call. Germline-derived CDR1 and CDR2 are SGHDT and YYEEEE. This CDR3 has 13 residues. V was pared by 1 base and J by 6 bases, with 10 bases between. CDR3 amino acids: CASSLTGNHGYTF. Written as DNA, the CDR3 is TGTGCCAGCAGCTTGACGGGGAATCATGGCTACACCTTC.

This CDR3 reads CASSQEGAGRTDTQYF. The DNA for the CDR3 is TGTGCCAGCAGCCAAGAGGGGGCGGGACGCACAGATACGCAGTATTTT. The chain employs TRBV4-2 and TRBJ2-3, with D possibly being TRBD1 or TRBD2 (6 bases each). V was shortened by 0 bases and J by 1 base, with 11 bases between the two germline ends. This CDR3 has 16 residues. Germline V lookup: CDR1 LGHNA, CDR2 YNFKEQ.

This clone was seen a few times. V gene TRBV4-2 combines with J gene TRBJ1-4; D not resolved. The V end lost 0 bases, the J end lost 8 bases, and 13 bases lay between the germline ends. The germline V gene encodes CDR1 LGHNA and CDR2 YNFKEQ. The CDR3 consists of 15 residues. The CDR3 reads CASSQDPGLEEKLFF. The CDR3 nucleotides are TGTGCCAGCAGCCAAGATCCCGGTCTGGAGGAAAAACTGTTTTTT.

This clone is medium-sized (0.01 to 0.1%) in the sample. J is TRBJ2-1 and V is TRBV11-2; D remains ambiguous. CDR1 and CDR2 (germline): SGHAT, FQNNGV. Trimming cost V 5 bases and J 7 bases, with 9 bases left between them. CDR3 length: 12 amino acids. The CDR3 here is CASSQTGNEQFF. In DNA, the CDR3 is TGTGCCAGCAGCCAAACCGGGAATGAGCAGTTCTTC.

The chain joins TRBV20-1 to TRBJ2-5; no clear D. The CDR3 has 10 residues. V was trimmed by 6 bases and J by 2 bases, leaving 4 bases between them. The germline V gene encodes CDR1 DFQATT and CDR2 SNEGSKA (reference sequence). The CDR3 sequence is CSAEQETQYF. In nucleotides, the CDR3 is TGCAGTGCCGAGCAAGAGACCCAGTACTTC.

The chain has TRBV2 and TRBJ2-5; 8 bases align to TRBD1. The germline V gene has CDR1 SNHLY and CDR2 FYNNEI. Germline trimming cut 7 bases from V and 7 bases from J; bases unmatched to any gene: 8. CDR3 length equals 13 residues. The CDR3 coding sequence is TGTGCCAGCAAGAGACAGGGGCCAGGGACCCAGTACTTC. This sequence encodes CASKRQGPGTQYF. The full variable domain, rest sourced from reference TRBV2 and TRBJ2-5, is EPEVTQTPSHQVTQMGQEVILRCVPISNHLYFYWYRQILGQKVEFLVSFYNNEISEKSEIFDDQFSVERPDGSNFTLKIRSTKLEDSAMYFCASKRQGPGTQYFGPGTRLLVL.

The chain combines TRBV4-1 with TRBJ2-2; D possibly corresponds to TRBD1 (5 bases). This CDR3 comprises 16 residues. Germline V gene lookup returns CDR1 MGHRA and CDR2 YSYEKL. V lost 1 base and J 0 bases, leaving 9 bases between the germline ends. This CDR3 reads CASSQGTIANTGELFF. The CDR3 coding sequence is TGCGCCAGCAGCCAAGGGACAATCGCGAACACCGGGGAGCTGTTTTTT.

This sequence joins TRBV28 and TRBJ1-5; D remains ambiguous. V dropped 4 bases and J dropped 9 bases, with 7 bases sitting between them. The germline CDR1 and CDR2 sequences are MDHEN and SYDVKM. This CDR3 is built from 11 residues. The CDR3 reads CASSSPWPQHF. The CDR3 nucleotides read TGTGCCAGCAGTTCCCCATGGCCCCAGCATTTT.

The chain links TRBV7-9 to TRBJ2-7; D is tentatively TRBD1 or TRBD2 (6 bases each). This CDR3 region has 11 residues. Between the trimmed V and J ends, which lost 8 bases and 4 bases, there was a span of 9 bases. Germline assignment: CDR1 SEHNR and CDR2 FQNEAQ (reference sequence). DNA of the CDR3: TGTGCCAGCGGGGGGCAATACGAGCAGTACTTC. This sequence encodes CASGGQYEQYF.

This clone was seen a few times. CDR3 loop: CASSLSSQGVTGYTF. The DNA for the CDR3 is TGTGCCAGCAGTTTATCGTCCCAGGGGGTAACTGGCTACACCTTC. This sequence joins TRBV27 and TRBJ1-2, with TRBD1 matching over 7 bases. The CDR3 spans 15 residues. Germline V gives CDR1 MNHEY, CDR2 SMNVEV (reference sequence). V gave up 0 bases and J gave up 7 bases; unmatched junction bases: 8.

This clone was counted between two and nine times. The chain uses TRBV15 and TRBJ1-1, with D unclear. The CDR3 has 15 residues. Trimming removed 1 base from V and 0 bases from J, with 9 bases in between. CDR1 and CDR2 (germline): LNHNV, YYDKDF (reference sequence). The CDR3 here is CATSRGNYMNTEAFF. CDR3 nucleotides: TGTGCCACCAGCAGAGGGAATTACATGAACACTGAAGCTTTCTTT.

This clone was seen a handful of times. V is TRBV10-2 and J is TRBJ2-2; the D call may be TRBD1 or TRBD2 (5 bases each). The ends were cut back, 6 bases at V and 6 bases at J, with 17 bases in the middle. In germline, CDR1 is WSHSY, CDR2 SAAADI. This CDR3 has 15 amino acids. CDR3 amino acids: CASRLEGPTSGELFF. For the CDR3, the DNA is TGCGCCAGCAGACTCGAGGGGCCCACCTCCGGGGAGCTGTTTTTT.

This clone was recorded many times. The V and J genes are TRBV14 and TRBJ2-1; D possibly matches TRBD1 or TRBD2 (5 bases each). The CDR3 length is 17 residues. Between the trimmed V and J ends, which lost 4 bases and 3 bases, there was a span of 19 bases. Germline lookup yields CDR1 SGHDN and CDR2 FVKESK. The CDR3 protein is CASSRPGTLGRYNEQFF. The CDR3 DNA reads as TGTGCCAGCAGCCGGCCCGGGACCCTAGGGCGCTACAATGAGCAGTTCTTC.

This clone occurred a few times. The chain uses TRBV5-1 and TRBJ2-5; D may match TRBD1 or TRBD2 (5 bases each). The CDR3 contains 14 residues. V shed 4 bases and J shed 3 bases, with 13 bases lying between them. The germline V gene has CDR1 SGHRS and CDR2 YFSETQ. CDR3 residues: CASSVGTHEETQYF. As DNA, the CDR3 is TGCGCCAGCAGCGTTGGGACCCACGAAGAGACCCAGTACTTC.